A single TCR beta chain is shown here with its context. Its cognate antigen is unknown. Profiling relied on immunoSEQ multiplex PCR, and the TCRdb table lists in-frame clones only, not all of them. The sample has more than 85,000 clones; 92% are singletons. These data belong to a study of graft-versus-host responses after intestinal transplantation. Study-level information: Those transplanted obtained multivisceral, liver-intestinal, or isolated intestinal grafts. The study gave all recipients anti-thymocyte globulin induction, then tacrolimus and steroids for 2 to 3 years. Study results and limitations: GvH clones turned up in recipient marrow; some had shown up first in ileum or blood.

Germline CDR1 SGDLS, CDR2 YYNGEE. The CDR3 runs to 12 residues. V gave up 1 base and J gave up 5 bases, with 7 bases separating them. The chain combines TRBV9 with TRBJ2-7, with D unclear. Here the sequenced sample was unstimulated CD8+ T cells sorted from spleen or lymph node cells, taken before transplant. The clonotype comes from a human donor who was the organ donor for an intestinal transplant. CDR3 residues: CASSVSADEQYF. In DNA form, the CDR3 reads TGTGCCAGCAGCGTATCCGCGGACGAGCAGTACTTC. The whole variable domain, filled in from reference TRBV9 and TRBJ2-7, reads DSGVTQTPKHLITATGQRVTLRCSPRSGDLSVYWYQQSLDQGLQFLIQYYNGEERAKGNILERFSAQQFPDLHSELNLSSLELGDSALYFCASSVSADEQYFGPGTRLTVT.